This section outlines one TCR beta chain sequence together with its context. The data are from a study of CD8+ T cells in alopecia areata. Germline-derived CDR1 and CDR2 are SGHRS and YFSETQ. The CDR3 sequence is 16 residues long. V dropped 0 bases and J dropped 5; count of bases not matched to a gene: 9. Noted treatment: oral pan-JAK inhibitor, 5-10 mg twice daily. RNA was isolated and reverse transcribed to cDNA, the sequencing template. TCRdb's copy holds only in-frame clones and misses some; the assay was immunoSEQ multiplex PCR. The sample lists roughly 120,000 clones; roughly three fifths were seen once.

This receptor was obtained from a human donor with alopecia areata. Specimen: CD4+ T cells sorted from blood, collected at week 24, from a patient treated with tofacitinib. The chain recombines TRBV5-1 with TRBJ2-3; TRBD2 aligns across 7 bases. As DNA, the CDR3 is TGCGCCAGCAGCTTGGATCCCGGGGGAGGGCAAGATACGCAGTATTTT. This encodes CASSLDPGGGQDTQYF.